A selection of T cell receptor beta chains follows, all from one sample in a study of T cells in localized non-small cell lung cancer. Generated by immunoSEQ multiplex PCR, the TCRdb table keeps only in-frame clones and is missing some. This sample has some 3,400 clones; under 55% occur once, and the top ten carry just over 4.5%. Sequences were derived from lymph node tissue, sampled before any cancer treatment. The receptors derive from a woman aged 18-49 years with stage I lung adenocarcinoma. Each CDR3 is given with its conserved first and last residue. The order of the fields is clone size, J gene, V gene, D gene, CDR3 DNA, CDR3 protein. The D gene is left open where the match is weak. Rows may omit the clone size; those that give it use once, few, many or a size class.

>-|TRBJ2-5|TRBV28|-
TGTGCCAGCGAACAAGGTGAGGGGGAGACCCAGTACTTC
CASEQGEGETQYF
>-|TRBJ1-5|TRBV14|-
TGTGCCAGCAGCCCAGGGTCTGGGCAGCCCCAGCATTTT
CASSPGSGQPQHF
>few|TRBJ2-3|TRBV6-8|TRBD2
TGTGCCAGCAGAAGTCCGGGACTAGCGCAGTATTTT
CASRSPGLAQYF
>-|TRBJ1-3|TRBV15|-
TGTGCCACCAGCAGAGGGCAGTCCTACTCTGGAAACACCATATATTTT
CATSRGQSYSGNTIYF
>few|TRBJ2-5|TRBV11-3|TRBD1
TGTGCCAGCAGCTTAGGGGACAGGGCTGGGGAGACCCAGTACTTC
CASSLGDRAGETQYF
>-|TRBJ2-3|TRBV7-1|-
TGTGCCAGCAGCTTAGCGTTTGGGGTGGCAGATACGCAGTATTTT
CASSLAFGVADTQYF
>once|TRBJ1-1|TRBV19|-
TGTGCCAGTAGTGGACACTATAACGGGAGAGCTTTCTTT
CASSGHYNGRAFF
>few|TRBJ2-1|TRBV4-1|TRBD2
TGCGCCAGCAGCCAGGGAGTAGCGGGAGAAAGTGAGCAGTTCTTC
CASSQGVAGESEQFF
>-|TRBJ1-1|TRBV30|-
TGTGCCTGGAGAGGGATAATGAACACTGAAGCTTTCTTT
CAWRGIMNTEAFF
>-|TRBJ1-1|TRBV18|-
TGTGCCAGCTCACCAATCCCCGGGGGTATGAACACTGAAGCTTTCTTT
CASSPIPGGMNTEAFF
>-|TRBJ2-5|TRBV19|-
TGTGCCAGTAGAAGGAAGGGGGAGACCCAGTACTTC
CASRRKGETQYF
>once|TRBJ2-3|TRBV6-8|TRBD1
TGTGCCAGCAACATCCGGGACAGGGTTTCCACAGATACGCAGTATTTT
CASNIRDRVSTDTQYF
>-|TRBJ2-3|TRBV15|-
TGTGCCACCAGCAGATCCAAAGGGTACGGCACAGATACGCAGTATTTT
CATSRSKGYGTDTQYF
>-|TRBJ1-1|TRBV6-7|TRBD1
TGTGCCAGCAGGACAGGGCCTGAAGCTTTCTTT
CASRTGPEAFF
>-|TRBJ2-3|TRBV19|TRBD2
TGTGCCAGTAGGGGCTCCGGGACTAGCTTTGATACGCAGTATTTT
CASRGSGTSFDTQYF
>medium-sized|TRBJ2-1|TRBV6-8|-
TGTGCCAGCGTAGGGACCTTTCTGAATGAGCAGTTCTTC
CASVGTFLNEQFF
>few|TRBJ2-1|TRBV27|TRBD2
TGTGCCAGCAGTCTAGGACTAGCGGAGGCCCACAATGAGCAGTTCTTC
CASSLGLAEAHNEQFF
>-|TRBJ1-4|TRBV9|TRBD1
TGTGCCAGCAGCGTCGGACAGGGGGCTAATGAAAAACTGTTTTTT
CASSVGQGANEKLFF
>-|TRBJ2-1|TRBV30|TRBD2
TGTGCCTGGAGTGTCCTCCACCCGGGACTAGCGTTTTATGAGCAGTTCTTC
CAWSVLHPGLAFYEQFF
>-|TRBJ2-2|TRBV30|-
TGTGCCTGGAGTCGCCAGAGCACCGGGGAGCTGTTTTTT
CAWSRQSTGELFF
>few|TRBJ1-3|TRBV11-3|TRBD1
TGTGCCAGCAGCCAGACAGGGGGGAGAACTGGAAACACCATATATTTT
CASSQTGGRTGNTIYF
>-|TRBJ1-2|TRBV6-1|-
TGTGCCAGCAGTGAAGCGCCAGCTAACTATGGCTACACCTTC
CASSEAPANYGYTF
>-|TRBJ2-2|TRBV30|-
TGTGCCTGGAGTGTACTGGGGCCTCTAGGGAGGACCGGGGAGCTGTTTTTT
CAWSVLGPLGRTGELFF
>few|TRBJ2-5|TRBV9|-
TGTGCCAGCAGTGTCCGGACTCAGGGGGAGACCCAGTACTTC
CASSVRTQGETQYF
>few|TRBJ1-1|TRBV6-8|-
TGTGCCAGCAGTTCCCCGGCTATGAACACTGAAGCTTTCTTT
CASSSPAMNTEAFF
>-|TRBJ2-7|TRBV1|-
TGCGCCAGCAGCCAAGGGGGTGCCGGCTATTACGAGCAGTACTTC
CASSQGGAGYYEQYF
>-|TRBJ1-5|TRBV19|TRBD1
TGTGCCAGTAGTACCCAGGGGGATAGCAATCAGCCCCAGCATTTT
CASSTQGDSNQPQHF
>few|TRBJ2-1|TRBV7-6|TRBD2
TGTGCCAGCAGCTTGGACCTAGCGGACTACAATGAGCAGTTCTTC
CASSLDLADYNEQFF
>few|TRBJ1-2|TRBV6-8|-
TGTGCCACCTTGGGGGGTTCTAACTATGGCTACACCTTC
CATLGGSNYGYTF
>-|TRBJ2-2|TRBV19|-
TGTGCCAGTAGTATTCAGGTTAGCAACACCGGGGAGCTGTTTTTT
CASSIQVSNTGELFF
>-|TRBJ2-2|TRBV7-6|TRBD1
TGTGCCAGCAGCTCACAGGGGACCACGAACACCGGGGAGCTGTTTTTT
CASSSQGTTNTGELFF